The 24 T cell receptor beta chains below come from one sample, sequenced in a study of T cells in Graves' hyperthyroidism and ophthalmopathy. The investigators amplified TCR beta CDR3 regions from RNA transcripts. Primed by the HTBI set, a first-round RT-PCR was run on the TCR CDR3. Each CDR3 protein is one row after TCRdb ran MiXCR on the multiplex PCR reads. The sample has about 300,000 distinct CDR3 sequences; roughly 19% are singletons. The specimen sequenced was blood. These receptors came from a man aged 45 to 65 with Graves' ophthalmopathy.

V gene TRBV28 combines with J gene TRBJ2-1, with TRBD1 as a possible D gene (6 bases). Germline loops: CDR1 MDHEN, CDR2 SYDVKM. The V gene lost 2 bases and the J gene lost 3 bases, with 26 bases spanning the gap. CDR3 length: 20 residues. Here the CDR3 DNA reads TGTGCCAGCAGTTTAACACGCGGGCAGGGGTTTGGGTCCGGCTACAATGAGCAGTTCTTC. Protein product: CASSLTRGQGFGSGYNEQFF.

A few counts support this clonotype. The V gene is TRBV28, the J gene TRBJ1-5, with a weak D call TRBD1 (5 bases). Trimming removed 10 bases at V and 3 bases at J, with 13 bases between. The CDR3 has 13 residues. CDR1 MDHEN and CDR2 SYDVKM come from the germline V gene. CDR3 nucleotides: TGTGCCACCGATAGACAGAACAATCAGCCCCAGCATTTT. Amino acid sequence: CATDRQNNQPQHF. Based on the CDR3 plus reference TRBV28 and TRBJ1-5, the full variable domain is DVKVTQSSRYLVKRTGEKVFLECVQDMDHENMFWYRQDPGLGLRLIYFSYDVKMKEKGDIPEGYSVSREKKERFSLILESASTNQTSMYLCATDRQNNQPQHFGDGTRLSIL.

This clonotype was found many times. V usage is TRBV2 and J usage is TRBJ2-1; 12 nucleotides line up with TRBD2. The trim removed 2 bases at V and 12 bases at J, leaving 8 bases unmatched. The CDR3 totals 15 residues. Germline assignment: CDR1 SNHLY and CDR2 FYNNEI. This chain's CDR3 is CASSELAGGYARQFF. DNA of the CDR3: TGTGCCAGCAGTGAACTAGCGGGAGGGTATGCTAGGCAGTTCTTC.

The table lists this clonotype with many counts. The chain links TRBV6-2 or TRBV6-3 to TRBJ2-7, with 8 bases that match TRBD2. The length of the CDR3 is 13 residues. Germline V gene sequence: CDR1 MNHEY, CDR2 SVGEGT. The V and J ends lost 2 bases and 3 bases, in that order; junction bases with no gene match: 0. The CDR3 coding sequence is TGTGCCAGCAGTTACGGGACTAGCTACGAGCAGTACTTC. Its protein is CASSYGTSYEQYF.

This clonotype was recorded many times. The CDR3 is CASSLVGGLSTEAFF. Here the CDR3 DNA reads TGTGCCAGCAGCTTGGTAGGGGGGCTGAGCACTGAAGCTTTCTTT. This rearrangement joins TRBV11-2 to TRBJ1-1; D might be TRBD1 (6 bases). This CDR3 is built from 15 residues. V shed 3 bases and J shed 4 bases, with 15 bases lying between them. CDR1 is SGHAT and CDR2 is FQNNGV in the germline V gene.

The rearrangement links TRBV7-9 to TRBJ2-4, with 10 positions matching TRBD1. The CDR3 consists of 17 residues. The germline gives CDR1 SEHNR, CDR2 FQNEAQ (reference sequence). V dropped 1 base and J dropped 2; count of bases not matched to a gene: 5. Here the CDR3 reads CASSLETGGATKNIQYF. CDR3 in DNA: TGTGCCAGCAGCTTAGAGACAGGGGGCGCGACCAAAAACATTCAGTACTTC.

This clonotype showed up just a few times. The junction does not match germline at one end; this may be a read error. The chain has TRBV9 and TRBJ2-2; no clear D. The CDR3 loop spans 14 amino acids. Germline V gives CDR1 SGDLS, CDR2 YYNGEE. As DNA, the CDR3 is TGTACCAGCAGCGTAGGCCGCCTTACCGGGGAGCTGTTTTTT. Translating it yields CTSSVGRLTGELFF.

The V call is TRBV20-1, the J call TRBJ1-2, with a possible D match to TRBD1 (5 bases). Germline CDR1 reads DFQATT; CDR2 reads SNEGSKA (reference sequence). This CDR3 has 11 residues. DNA for the CDR3: TGCAGCGCAGGGTGGGACTATGGCTACACCTTC. This codes for CSAGWDYGYTF.

This clonotype was observed at least ten times. This chain links TRBV28 with TRBJ2-5, with D perhaps TRBD1 or TRBD2 (5 bases each). Germline V CDR1 and CDR2: MDHEN, SYDVKM. V lost 7 bases, J lost 5 bases, and 17 bases lay in between. The CDR3 is 14 residues long. CDR3 region: CASTRDGHVETQYF. The CDR3 DNA sequence: TGTGCCAGCACACGGGACGGTCACGTTGAGACCCAGTACTTC.

At least ten counts were recorded for this clonotype. V usage is TRBV20-1 and J usage is TRBJ1-5; D gene ambiguous. Germline V gene data show CDR1 as DFQATT and CDR2 as SNEGSKA (reference sequence). V was cut by 1 base and J by 7 bases, with 20 bases left in between. This CDR3 is 16 amino acids long. CDR3 sequence: CSARAGQVTSRQPQHF. CDR3 nucleotide sequence: TGCAGTGCTAGAGCCGGCCAGGTAACATCTAGGCAGCCCCAGCATTTT.

The chain combines TRBV29-1 with TRBJ2-7; TRBD1 aligns across 7 bases. Germline V gene sequence: CDR1 SQVTM, CDR2 ANQGSEA. The CDR3 spans 13 residues. V lost 7 bases to trimming and J lost 0 bases; unmatched junction nucleotides: 6. CDR3 coding DNA: TGCAGCGCTACAGGGGCCAACTCCTACGAGCAGTACTTC. Amino acid sequence: CSATGANSYEQYF.

This clonotype was recorded at least ten times. The V gene is TRBV5-1, the J gene TRBJ2-1; TRBD2 aligns across 9 bases. Trimming at V came to 1 base and at J to 8 bases, leaving 10 bases not matched to a gene. This CDR3 is 16 amino acids long. Germline CDR1 reads SGHRS; CDR2 reads YFSETQ. The CDR3 coding sequence is TGCGCCAGCAGCTTGACCCCGGGACTAGCTCTTGATGAGCAGTTCTTC. Protein product: CASSLTPGLALDEQFF.

The CDR3 is CAISESSTDTQYF. As DNA, the CDR3 is TGTGCCATCAGTGAGTCCAGCACAGATACGCAGTATTTT. The genes are TRBV10-3 and TRBJ2-3; D not certain. The germline V and J ends were trimmed by 0 bases and 0 bases, with 1 base remaining between them. Looked up from germline, CDR1 is ENHRY and CDR2 is SYGVKD. The CDR3 consists of 13 residues.

The chain links TRBV25-1 to TRBJ2-1; weak D call: TRBD2 (6 bases). Germline CDR1 MGHDK, CDR2 SYGVNS. V lost 5 bases to trimming and J lost 6 bases, with 20 bases between them. The CDR3 spans 16 residues. The CDR3 loop is CASSPYPGVESNEQFF. In DNA form, the CDR3 reads TGTGCCAGCAGTCCATACCCGGGAGTTGAGAGCAATGAGCAGTTCTTC.

About this clonotype itself: A much larger clone sits a single nucleotide away, making a read error possible. The chain combines TRBV20-1 with TRBJ1-6; D remains unclear. With 3 bases removed from V and 12 bases from J, the gap between germline ends came to 15 bases. The CDR3 contains 13 residues. Germline values: CDR1 DFQATT, CDR2 SNEGSKA (reference sequence). DNA of the CDR3: TGCAGTGCTAGTTTGGAGGTCAGAAAACCCCTCCACTTT. Amino acid sequence: CSASLEVRKPLHF.

V and J are TRBV30 and TRBJ2-7; tentatively, D is TRBD1 (6 bases). V gave up 1 base and J gave up 2 bases, with 9 bases separating them. Per germline, CDR1 GTSNPN and CDR2 SVGIG (reference sequence). CDR3 length equals 13 residues. For the CDR3, the DNA is TGTGCCTGGAGTGGGGGGCGGACCTACGAGCAGTACTTC. This encodes CAWSGGRTYEQYF. The complete variable domain, with remaining parts taken from reference TRBV30 and TRBJ2-7, reads SQTIHQWPATLVQPVGSPLSLECTVEGTSNPNLYWYRQAAGRGLQLLFYSVGIGQISSEVPQNLSASRPQDRQFILSSKKLLLSDSGFYLCAWSGGRTYEQYFGPGTRLTVT.

This clonotype was found a few times. The rearrangement joins TRBV15 to TRBJ1-5; D call uncertain. The germline V and J ends were trimmed by 1 base and 2 bases, with 9 bases remaining between them. The CDR3 totals 15 residues. CDR1 and CDR2 from the germline V gene are LNHNV and YYDKDF (reference sequence). The CDR3 protein is CATSRGVDGNQPQHF. CDR3 in DNA: TGTGCCACCAGCAGAGGGGTAGATGGCAATCAGCCCCAGCATTTT. The whole variable domain, filled in from reference TRBV15 and TRBJ1-5, reads DAMVIQNPRYQVTQFGKPVTLSCSQTLNHNVMYWYQQKSSQAPKLLFHYYDKDFNNEADTPDNFQSRRPNTSFCFLDIRSPGLGDTAMYLCATSRGVDGNQPQHFGDGTRLSIL.

This clonotype was observed a handful of times. The J gene is TRBJ1-2, the V gene TRBV20-1; 7 bases align to TRBD1. Per germline, CDR1 DFQATT and CDR2 SNEGSKA (reference sequence). The CDR3 has 13 amino acids. The V gene end was trimmed by 6 bases and the J gene end by 0 bases; junction bases not matched to a gene: 4. In DNA, the CDR3 is TGCAGTGCCTGGGACAGTTCTAACTATGGCTACACCTTC. Translation: CSAWDSSNYGYTF.

In its sample, this clonotype was seen many times. The rearrangement links TRBV2 to TRBJ1-1, with D perhaps matching TRBD1 (5 bases). Germline-derived CDR1 and CDR2 are SNHLY and FYNNEI. The V end lost 7 bases, the J end lost 3 bases, and 12 bases lay between the germline ends. CDR3 size: 13 residues. Here the CDR3 reads CASTEGVHTEAFF. CDR3 DNA sequence: TGTGCCAGCACCGAAGGGGTTCACACTGAAGCTTTCTTT.

This clonotype has more than one count but fewer than ten. The chain couples TRBV29-1 to TRBJ1-6, with 8 bases that match TRBD1. The germline CDR1 and CDR2 sequences are SQVTM and ANQGSEA. The trim removed 7 bases at V and 7 bases at J, leaving 6 bases unmatched. This CDR3 is 13 amino acids long. DNA for the CDR3: TGCAGCGCCAGGACAGGGTACAATTCACCCCTCCACTTT. Protein product: CSARTGYNSPLHF.

The DNA for the CDR3 is TGTGCCAGCAGCGAAAGCGGGAGGATGAGAGAGCAGTTCTTC. Translation: CASSESGRMREQFF. The chain carries TRBV9 and TRBJ2-1; 9 bases line up with TRBD2. The CDR3 spans 14 residues. Germline CDR1 reads SGDLS; CDR2 reads YYNGEE. The ends lost 3 bases at V and 10 bases at J; junction bases unmatched: 8.

This clonotype occurred a few times. This chain connects TRBV19 to TRBJ2-2; D is unresolved. CDR3 length equals 20 residues. Trimming removed 0 bases from V and 4 bases from J, with 24 bases in between. Germline CDR1 is LNHDA and CDR2 is SQIVND (reference sequence). CDR3 sequence reads: CASSIEVLPPGPRVTGELFF. CDR3 nucleotide sequence: TGTGCCAGTAGTATAGAAGTCTTGCCCCCGGGCCCTAGAGTCACCGGGGAGCTGTTTTTT.

This clonotype was seen more than once but under ten times. The V and J genes are TRBV29-1 and TRBJ1-1; the D gene is possibly TRBD1 (6 bases). The CDR3 extends over 14 amino acids. The ends were cut back, 2 bases at V and 7 bases at J, with 17 bases in the middle. Germline V gene lookup returns CDR1 SQVTM and CDR2 ANQGSEA. The CDR3 protein is CSVEKATSGDEAFF. CDR3 in DNA: TGCAGCGTTGAAAAAGCCACCTCAGGGGATGAAGCTTTCTTT.

This clonotype was seen only a few times. The V call is TRBV5-1, the J call TRBJ2-2; perhaps TRBD1 as D (5 bases). Per germline, CDR1 SGHRS and CDR2 YFSETQ. V lost 4 bases to trimming and J lost 3 bases, with 10 bases between them. The CDR3 sequence is 14 residues long. The CDR3 DNA is TGCGCCAGCAGCGCGGACACCTACACCGGGGAGCTGTTTTTT. This encodes CASSADTYTGELFF.